The count of the clone carrying this TCR beta chain is one. This specimen belongs to a study of control samples from healthy donors and cancer patients. Some clones are missing from TCRdb's copy, which holds only in-frame ones; the method was immunoSEQ multiplex PCR. The sample yields about 150,000 clones, 94% seen once. This CDR3 has 14 amino acids. Germline CDR1 is SGDLS and CDR2 is YYNGEE. The V gene lost 3 bases and the J gene lost 4 bases, with 12 bases spanning the gap. The material sequenced was blood. The gene calls are TRBV9 and TRBJ2-3, with D perhaps matching TRBD1 or TRBD2 (6 bases each). This TCR was recovered from a man in his forties or fifties in good health. In DNA, the CDR3 is TGTGCCAGCAGCGGGGGGGCCTTTTCAGATACGCAGTATTTT. The encoded protein is CASSGGAFSDTQYF.